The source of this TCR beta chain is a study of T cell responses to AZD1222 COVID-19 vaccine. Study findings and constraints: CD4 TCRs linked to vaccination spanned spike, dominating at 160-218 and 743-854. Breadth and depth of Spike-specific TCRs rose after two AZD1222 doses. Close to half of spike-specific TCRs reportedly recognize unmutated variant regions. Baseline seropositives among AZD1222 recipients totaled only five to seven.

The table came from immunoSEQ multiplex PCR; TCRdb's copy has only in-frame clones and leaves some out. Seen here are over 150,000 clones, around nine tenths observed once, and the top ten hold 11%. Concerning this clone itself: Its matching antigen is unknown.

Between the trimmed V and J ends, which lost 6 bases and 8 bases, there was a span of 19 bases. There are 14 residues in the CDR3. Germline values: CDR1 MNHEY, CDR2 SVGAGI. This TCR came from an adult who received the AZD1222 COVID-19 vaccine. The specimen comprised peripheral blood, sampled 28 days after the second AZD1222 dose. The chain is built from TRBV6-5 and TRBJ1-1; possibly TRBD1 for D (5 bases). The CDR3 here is CASSGHFSGQEAFF. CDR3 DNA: TGTGCCAGCAGCGGACATTTTTCTGGCCAGGAAGCTTTCTTT.